The following is a TCR beta chain sequence with its context. These data come from a study of T cell changes during pregnancy in multiple sclerosis. Assay used: immunoSEQ multiplex PCR; TCRdb lists only in-frame clones, some missing. The sample carries roughly 90,000 clones, 91% recorded once. Sample: peripheral blood, taken before pregnancy. The TCR comes from a female donor with multiple sclerosis, enrolled in a pregnancy study.

CDR3 in amino acids: CASSPYRSGNTIYF. In DNA form, the CDR3 reads TGTGCCAGCTCACCATACAGGTCTGGAAACACCATATATTTT. The chain combines TRBV18 with TRBJ1-3; a weak D match, TRBD1 (5 bases). The CDR3 spans 14 residues. The V gene lost 2 bases and the J gene lost 1 base, with 6 bases spanning the gap. Germline V gene sequence: CDR1 KGHSH, CDR2 LQKENI.